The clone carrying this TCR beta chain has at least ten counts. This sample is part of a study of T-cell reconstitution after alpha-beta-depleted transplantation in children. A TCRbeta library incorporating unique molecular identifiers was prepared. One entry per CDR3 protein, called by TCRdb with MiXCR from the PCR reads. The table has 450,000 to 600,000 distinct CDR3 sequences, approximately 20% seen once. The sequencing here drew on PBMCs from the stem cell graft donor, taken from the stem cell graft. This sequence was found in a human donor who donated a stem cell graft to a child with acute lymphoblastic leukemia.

The DNA for the CDR3 is TGCAGCGCACAAATTGGACAGGGAGATCAGCCCCAGCATTTT. It specifies CSAQIGQGDQPQHF. This rearrangement joins TRBV29-1 to TRBJ1-5; 8 positions match TRBD1. Germline V gives CDR1 SQVTM, CDR2 ANQGSEA. This CDR3 contains 14 residues. Germline trimming cut 7 bases from V and 5 bases from J; bases unmatched to any gene: 10.